The sample holds a few counts of the clone carrying this T cell receptor (beta chain). Its antigen is not known. This record comes from a study of cytomegalovirus exposure and HLA in healthy donors. The overall study: The study placed roughly four fifths of its 398 genotyped donors in the Caucasian-associated ancestry cluster.

Use of 60 Vbeta and 13 Jbeta primers characterized the PCR. The protocol was immunoSEQ multiplex PCR, while the TCRdb copy is restricted to in-frame clones and leaves out a portion. The table has 100,000 to 120,000 clones, over 65% seen once. CDR3 size: 15 residues. The V and J ends lost 4 bases and 0 bases, in that order; junction bases with no gene match: 2. In germline, CDR1 is SGDLS, CDR2 YYNGEE. Findings and limits, study-wide: Within an earlier analysis, most TCR beta V segments proved productive either about 87% or about 30% of the time. It was reported in a later analysis that an Asian-associated ancestry cluster showed fewer N-insertions than the 666-donor mean.

This chain links TRBV9 with TRBJ1-5; 9 bases line up with TRBD1. The receptor was derived from a young man in good health and CMV-seropositive. Sequencing was performed on PBMCs. The CDR3: CASSPGQGSNQPQHF. The CDR3 DNA follows: TGTGCCAGCAGCCCGGGACAGGGTAGCAATCAGCCCCAGCATTTT.